The clone carrying this T cell receptor beta chain appeared many times. V gave up 4 bases and J gave up 1 base, with 16 bases separating them. The germline V gene has CDR1 MGHRA and CDR2 YSYEKL. CDR3 size: 16 residues. A single record per CDR3 protein comes from TCRdb applying MiXCR to the 5' RACE reads. This table holds around 150,000 distinct CDR3 sequences, roughly 18% found once. The record originates from a study of CD8 T cells in ankylosing spondylitis. The chain couples TRBV4-1 to TRBJ2-5; the D is unclear. The material sequenced was blood, either unsorted or a sorted T cell fraction (not recorded which). This clonotype was obtained from a male donor with ankylosing spondylitis or in good health (not recorded which). The CDR3 DNA reads as TGCGCCAGCAGCCGCAGCGAACTATTATTCCAAGAGACCCAGTACTTC. It encodes CASSRSELLFQETQYF.